Each of the 6 T cell receptor beta chains below was sequenced from the same sample in a study of cytomegalovirus exposure and HLA in healthy donors. PCR amplification relied on 60 Vbeta primers (plus 13 Jbeta primers). The assay was immunoSEQ multiplex PCR, and TCRdb's table has in-frame clones only and misses some. The repertoire table contains about 110,000 clones. The sequenced sample consisted of PBMCs. Receptors were obtained from a man aged 25-45 years in good health and CMV-seronegative.

This chain links TRBV7-2 with TRBJ2-3, with D tentatively TRBD1 (6 bases). The CDR3 contains 14 residues. The germline V gene has CDR1 SGHTA and CDR2 FQGNSA. V lost 4 bases, J lost 4 bases, and 12 bases lay in between. The CDR3 here is CASSYSQGPDTQYF. DNA for the CDR3: TGTGCCAGCAGCTACTCACAGGGCCCAGATACGCAGTATTTT.

V usage is TRBV5-6 and J usage is TRBJ1-6; 9 positions agree with TRBD1. J gave up 7 bases and V 4 bases, and 9 bases lay outside the gene matches. There are 16 residues in the CDR3. The germline V gene encodes CDR1 SGHDT and CDR2 YYEEEE. In DNA, the CDR3 is TGTGCCAGCAGCGCAGTTTACAGGGGGCAGAATTCACCCCTCCACTTT. Translating gives CASSAVYRGQNSPLHF.

J is TRBJ2-1 and V is TRBV18; tentatively, D is TRBD2 (7 bases). Germline loops: CDR1 KGHSH, CDR2 LQKENI. Trimming pared 6 bases from V and 2 bases from J, leaving 14 bases between. The CDR3 loop spans 15 amino acids. CDR3 residues: CASSPGGQPYNEQFF. The CDR3 DNA is TGTGCCAGCTCCCCCGGGGGGCAGCCCTACAATGAGCAGTTCTTC.

The chain carries TRBV7-3 and TRBJ1-2; no clear D. This CDR3 comprises 12 residues. V was shortened by 4 bases and J by 8 bases, with 11 bases between the two germline ends. CDR1 SGHTA and CDR2 FQGTGA come from the germline V gene. Here the CDR3 reads CASSSDLGGYTF. The DNA of the CDR3 is TGTGCCAGCAGCTCGGACTTAGGGGGCTACACCTTC.

The chain couples TRBV9 to TRBJ2-3; 8 positions agree with TRBD2. With V trimmed by 3 bases and J by 2 bases, 5 bases remained unmatched. The CDR3 is made up of 15 amino acids. Germline V gives CDR1 SGDLS, CDR2 YYNGEE. Here the CDR3 reads CASSGQLAVTDTQYF. DNA of the CDR3: TGTGCCAGCAGCGGTCAACTAGCGGTCACAGATACGCAGTATTTT.

This sequence joins TRBV4-2 and TRBJ2-2; the match to TRBD1 covers 9 bases. Losses at the gene ends were 2 bases for V and 0 bases for J; bases not matched to a gene: 4. The CDR3 extends over 17 amino acids. Germline V gene data show CDR1 as LGHNA and CDR2 as YNFKEQ. The CDR3 region is CASSQQTGGANTGELFF. The CDR3 DNA reads as TGTGCCAGCAGCCAACAAACAGGGGGCGCGAACACCGGGGAGCTGTTTTTT.